This is a list of T cell receptor beta chains from one sample in a study of regulatory T cells in long-lasting Graves disease. TCRdb re-analysed the multiplex PCR reads in MiXCR, keeping a single row per CDR3 protein. The data contain about 450,000 distinct CDR3 sequences, 23% of them singletons. Specimen: peripheral blood mononuclear cells (PBMCs), collected when the disease was refractory, from a patient treated with antithyroid drugs. The receptors come from a female donor with Graves disease. Each CDR3 is given with its conserved first and last residue.

V: TRBV5-1; CDR3: CASSLGAADSYEQYF
V: TRBV25-1; CDR3: CASSEKARLAGEVGELFF
V: TRBV30; CDR3: CAWRHARAGNTEAFF
V: TRBV9; CDR3: CASQGLNSYEQYF
V: TRBV2; CDR3: CASSSRQRQETQYF
V: TRBV6-1; CDR3: CASSYAGISEAFF
V: TRBV3-1; CDR3: CASSQAGTGRSYEQYF
V: TRBV9; CDR3: CASSGGQGKWAEAFF
V: TRBV27; CDR3: CASSSLTEKLFF
V: TRBV7-2; CDR3: CASSLGIAGTTEAFF
V: TRBV7-2; CDR3: CASRAGGSTDTQYF
V: TRBV2; CDR3: CASSPGQGLGEQYF
V: TRBV2; CDR3: CASKGSRERERGRQETQYF
V: TRBV11-2; CDR3: CASSFGTGGKETQYF
V: TRBV2; CDR3: CASSAAGGNEQFF
V: TRBV7-2; CDR3: CASSRSSLAGGGETQYF
V: TRBV27; CDR3: CASSFLGLNTEAFF
V: TRBV19; CDR3: CASRPRTDYRGFEKLFF
V: TRBV20-1; CDR3: CSASTGTDPGDIQYF
V: TRBV2; CDR3: CATPLNPRRQLGSNTEAFF
V: TRBV7-3; CDR3: CASSKGTGVHEQFF
V: TRBV5-1; CDR3: CASSLADGTVRLDKNTGELFF